One and the same sample provided the 26 T cell receptor beta chains below, sequenced in a study of cytomegalovirus exposure and HLA in healthy donors. It was with 60 Vbeta and 13 Jbeta primers that the PCR ran. The repertoire was sequenced with immunoSEQ multiplex PCR; TCRdb's copy has only in-frame clones and lacks some. The data hold 200,000 to 250,000 clones, with around 76% observed a single time. Sequenced sample: PBMCs. These receptors came from a man younger than 30 in good health and CMV-seronegative.

This clone was picked up one time. The chain has TRBV2 and TRBJ1-5; unclear D gene. CDR1 is SNHLY and CDR2 is FYNNEI in the germline V gene. The ends were cut back, 2 bases at V and 5 bases at J, with 13 bases in the middle. The CDR3 runs 15 residues. The DNA of the CDR3 is TGTGCCAGCAGTGAACCCCGGGAGAGGGATCAGCCCCAGCATTTT. It translates to CASSEPRERDQPQHF.

The chain links TRBV7-9 to TRBJ2-7; TRBD1 aligns across 11 bases. The CDR3 loop spans 15 amino acids. The germline V gene encodes CDR1 SEHNR and CDR2 FQNEAQ (reference sequence). The J segment lost 0 bases and the V segment lost 5 bases, leaving 3 bases of the junction unmatched. The CDR3 DNA follows: TGTGCCAGCAGCGGGGGACAGGGGGGCTCCTACGAGCAGTACTTC. Translating gives CASSGGQGGSYEQYF. The full variable domain, in which reference TRBV7-9 and TRBJ2-7 provide the parts outside the CDR3, is DTGVSQNPRHKITKRGQNVTFRCDPISEHNRLYWYRQTLGQGPEFLTYFQNEAQLEKSRLLSDRFSAERPKGSFSTLEIQRTEQGDSAMYLCASSGGQGGSYEQYFGPGTRLTVT.

This chain links TRBV30 with TRBJ2-2, with 8 bases fitting TRBD1. Losses at the gene ends were 1 base for V and 5 bases for J; bases not matched to a gene: 9. CDR1 is GTSNPN and CDR2 is SVGIG in the germline V gene (reference sequence). This CDR3 is 16 amino acids long. DNA of the CDR3: TGTGCCTGGAGTGCCCTACGGGACAGGCGGACCGGGGAGCTGTTTTTT. The encoded protein is CAWSALRDRRTGELFF.

This sequence joins TRBV27 and TRBJ1-2, with D uncertain. V was shortened by 4 bases and J by 3 bases, with 12 bases between the two germline ends. CDR1 is MNHEY and CDR2 is SMNVEV in the germline V gene (reference sequence). The CDR3 runs to 14 residues. CDR3 sequence reads: CASSYSAGHYGYTF. CDR3 bases: TGTGCCAGCAGTTATTCAGCGGGTCACTATGGCTACACCTTC.

The chain employs TRBV5-1 and TRBJ1-2; D gene ambiguous. Germline assignment: CDR1 SGHRS and CDR2 YFSETQ. The V end was cut by 0 bases, the J end by 8 bases, with 20 bases between. CDR3 length: 16 residues. Written as DNA, the CDR3 is TGCGCCAGCAGCTTGGGAGTCAGCCTCCTCGGGGAGGGCTACACCTTC. Translation: CASSLGVSLLGEGYTF.

The V gene is TRBV11-1, the J gene TRBJ2-7, with 9 nucleotides matching TRBD1. CDR3 length: 13 residues. Germline V gives CDR1 SGHAT, CDR2 FQDESV (reference sequence). Trimming took 5 bases from V and 7 from J; bases not matched to a gene: 6. CDR3 coding DNA: TGTGCCAGCAGCACTCCGGGACAGGGTGAGCAGTACTTC. The encoded protein is CASSTPGQGEQYF.

This chain links TRBV7-8 with TRBJ2-7, with D perhaps TRBD2 (6 bases). The CDR3 runs to 14 residues. Trimming left V 3 bases short and J 3 bases short, with 12 bases between. The germline gives CDR1 SGHVS, CDR2 FQNEAQ. CDR3 loop: CASSFSAGYYEQYF. In DNA form, the CDR3 reads TGTGCCAGCAGCTTTAGTGCGGGGTACTACGAGCAGTACTTC.

This rearrangement joins TRBV18 to TRBJ2-3, with D tentatively TRBD1 (6 bases). The CDR3 is 14 amino acids. Trimming stripped 4 bases from V and 2 bases from J, with 10 bases between. CDR1 is KGHSH, CDR2 LQKENI, per germline. The CDR3 loop reads CASSLTGYTDTQYF. The CDR3 coding sequence is TGTGCCAGCTCACTCACAGGGTACACAGATACGCAGTATTTT. The full variable domain, its missing parts supplied by reference TRBV18 and TRBJ2-3, is NAGVMQNPRHLVRRRGQEARLRCSPMKGHSHVYWYRQLPEEGLKFMVYLQKENIIDESGMPKERFSAEFPKEGPSILRIQQVVRGDSAAYFCASSLTGYTDTQYFGPGTRLTVL.

The chain has TRBV4-1 and TRBJ2-7, with 11 bases matching TRBD2. The CDR3 covers 15 residues. Per the germline V gene, CDR1 is MGHRA and CDR2 is YSYEKL. V shed 4 bases, J shed 4 bases, and the junction held 6 bases outside the gene matches. The DNA of the CDR3 is TGCGCCAGCAGCCTGGGACTAGCGGAATCTTACGAGCAGTACTTC. This translates into CASSLGLAESYEQYF.

The V and J genes are TRBV6-1 and TRBJ1-2; 10 bases fit TRBD1. The germline V gene has CDR1 MNHNS and CDR2 SASEGT. The CDR3 consists of 16 residues. The junction had 8 bases not matched to a gene; V was cut back by 4 bases and J by 3 bases. CDR3 amino acids: CASSGQTGGMDYGYTF. In DNA, the CDR3 is TGTGCCAGCAGTGGACAGACAGGGGGCATGGACTATGGCTACACCTTC.

The CDR3 reads CASSLGAYNGYTF. DNA for the CDR3: TGTGCCAGCAGCTTGGGGGCGTACAATGGCTACACCTTC. This sequence joins TRBV7-3 and TRBJ1-2, with D maybe TRBD1 (6 bases). The germline V and J ends were trimmed by 3 bases and 6 bases, with 11 bases remaining between them. Germline V gene data show CDR1 as SGHTA and CDR2 as FQGTGA. The CDR3 contains 13 residues.

The chain combines TRBV2 with TRBJ2-3; D is possibly TRBD2 (5 bases). Germline V gene data show CDR1 as SNHLY and CDR2 as FYNNEI. CDR3 length: 17 amino acids. Trimming removed 6 bases at V and 3 bases at J, with 22 bases between. CDR3 sequence (DNA): TGTGCCAGCAGGCCTATTCGAGCGGTACTTACAACAGATACGCAGTATTTT. This gives the protein CASRPIRAVLTTDTQYF.

This chain links TRBV9 with TRBJ2-1; D possibly corresponds to TRBD1 (6 bases). Trimming took 4 bases from V and 10 from J, leaving 9 bases between them. The CDR3 contains 11 residues. Germline loops: CDR1 SGDLS, CDR2 YYNGEE. The DNA for the CDR3 is TGTGCCAGCAGCAAGGGACAAGAGCAGTTCTTC. As protein: CASSKGQEQFF.

This clone appeared a single time. The chain joins TRBV21-1 to TRBJ2-2; the table's D gene call, TRBD1, was not cross checked with the DNA. TRBV21-1 is flagged as a pseudogene. The CDR3 consists of 23 residues. DNA for the CDR3: TGTGCCAGCAGCAAAGATTATAGGGCCGGCCGGGACAGGGGGCGAGAGGGCCCCGGGGAGCTGTTTTTT. It yields the protein CASSKDYRAGRDRGREGPGELFF.

The chain uses TRBV5-4 and TRBJ2-1; 14 bases fit TRBD2. Trimming took 2 bases from V and 9 from J; bases not matched to a gene: 7. This CDR3 region has 16 residues. In germline, CDR1 is SGHNT, CDR2 YYREEE (reference sequence). The CDR3 sequence is CASSFKTSGREGEQFF. Written as DNA, the CDR3 is TGTGCCAGCAGCTTTAAGACTAGCGGGAGGGAGGGTGAGCAGTTCTTC.

V is TRBV2 and J is TRBJ2-1; D not certain. Germline lookup yields CDR1 SNHLY and CDR2 FYNNEI. The CDR3 contains 13 residues. V lost 2 bases and J 6 bases, leaving 8 bases between the germline ends. The CDR3 DNA reads as TGTGCCAGCAGTGAATGGCAGGTCAATGAGCAGTTCTTC. It is translated as CASSEWQVNEQFF.

This chain joins TRBV2 and TRBJ1-1; 11 positions agree with TRBD1. V shed 6 bases, J shed 5 bases, and the junction held 5 bases outside the gene matches. Germline V lookup: CDR1 SNHLY, CDR2 FYNNEI. The CDR3 spans 14 residues. DNA of the CDR3: TGTGCCAGCAGCGCGGGACAGGGGGAGACTGAAGCTTTCTTT. This gives the protein CASSAGQGETEAFF.

This chain joins TRBV5-1 and TRBJ1-3; TRBD1 matches 7 bases. The V segment lost 0 bases and the J segment 2 bases; nucleotides outside the gene matches: 2. CDR1 and CDR2 from the germline V gene are SGHRS and YFSETQ. The CDR3 is 15 amino acids. DNA for the CDR3: TGCGCCAGCAGCTTGGAGGGGGCGCCTGGAAACACCATATATTTT. It translates to CASSLEGAPGNTIYF.

This chain's CDR3 is CASLGLVSSYEQYF. CDR3 sequence (DNA): TGTGCCAGCCTGGGACTAGTTAGCTCCTACGAGCAGTACTTC. The chain employs TRBV6-1 and TRBJ2-5, with 8 bases identical to TRBD2. The J call may be mistaken, given a closer DNA end match to TRBJ2-7. Germline assignment: CDR1 MNHNS and CDR2 SASEGT. This CDR3 has 14 amino acids.

V is TRBV29-1 and J is TRBJ2-3; 9 bases are a match to TRBD2. CDR1 SQVTM and CDR2 ANQGSEA come from the germline V gene. The V segment lost 1 base and the J segment 0 bases; nucleotides outside the gene matches: 5. The CDR3 consists of 16 residues. The CDR3 nucleotides are TGCAGCGTTGAAGGAGCTAGCGGGGTTAGCACAGATACGCAGTATTTT. This encodes CSVEGASGVSTDTQYF.

The chain has TRBV27 and TRBJ2-5, with no clear D. The J call may be faulty, since TRBJ2-7 better matches the DNA end. This CDR3 has 13 amino acids. Germline V CDR1 and CDR2: MNHEY, SMNVEV (reference sequence). CDR3 protein: CASSLDVAYEQYF. In nucleotides, the CDR3 is TGTGCCAGCAGTCTTGACGTAGCCTACGAGCAGTACTTC.

The V call is TRBV28, the J call TRBJ2-3; no definite D call. Germline CDR1 and CDR2: MDHEN and SYDVKM. V was pared by 7 bases and J by 2 bases, with 4 bases between. This CDR3 has 11 residues. In nucleotides, the CDR3 is TGTGCCAGCACCAACACAGATACGCAGTATTTT. Its translation: CASTNTDTQYF.

V gene TRBV7-2 combines with J gene TRBJ2-7, with D hard to call. Germline V CDR1 and CDR2: SGHTA, FQGNSA. CDR3 length: 11 residues. Trimming stripped 5 bases from V and 3 bases from J, with 5 bases between. DNA for the CDR3: TGTGCCAGCAGCCGACTCTACGAGCAGTACTTC. The encoded protein is CASSRLYEQYF.

This chain uses TRBV27 with TRBJ2-3; TRBD2 agrees at 11 bases. CDR1 and CDR2 (germline): MNHEY, SMNVEV (reference sequence). V was clipped by 2 bases and J by 6 bases; unmatched bases: 7. The CDR3 is 16 amino acids. The CDR3, as DNA: TGTGCCAGCAGTTTACGGCTAGCGGGAGGATACGATACGCAGTATTTT. Residues: CASSLRLAGGYDTQYF.

As DNA, the CDR3 is TGTGCCAGCAGCACCCGGGTAGCCGGGGAGACCCAGTACTTC. Protein sequence: CASSTRVAGETQYF. The V call is TRBV11-2, the J call TRBJ2-5, with unresolved D. The V and J ends lost 5 bases and 5 bases respectively, with 15 bases between them. Germline V gene data show CDR1 as SGHAT and CDR2 as FQNNGV. The CDR3 has 14 residues.

The chain is built from TRBV9 and TRBJ2-3; D is ambiguous. Trimming cost V 1 base and J 2 bases, with 11 bases left between them. This CDR3 is 15 amino acids long. Germline assignment: CDR1 SGDLS and CDR2 YYNGEE. The CDR3 protein is CASSVSGGDTDTQYF. CDR3 DNA: TGTGCCAGCAGCGTATCTGGCGGAGACACAGATACGCAGTATTTT.